Listed below are T cell receptor beta chains from one sample, sequenced in a study of beta chain features in type 1 diabetes. Generated by immunoSEQ multiplex PCR, the TCRdb table keeps only in-frame clones and is missing some. This table has 200,000 to 250,000 clones, over 65% appearing once. Input material: naive CD4+ T cells from blood. The receptors were gathered from a man under 40 in good health. Each CDR3 is given with its conserved first and last residue. D genes are given only for firm matches. Expanded clones are given a class, and other clones once, few, many or no size at all.

CDR3 length	V gene	clone size	D gene	J gene	CDR3 DNA	CDR3 protein
14	TRBV28	.	.	TRBJ2-1	TGTGCCAGCAGTCGGACGCTGCCTCAGGATGAGCAGTTCTTC	CASSRTLPQDEQFF
12	TRBV2	few	TRBD1	TRBJ1-6	TGTGCCAGCAGGACAGGGGAAGCACCCCTCCACTTT	CASRTGEAPLHF
13	TRBV29-1	.	.	TRBJ1-4	TGCAGCGTTGTGTACGATGGGGCAGAAAAACTGTTTTTT	CSVVYDGAEKLFF
15	TRBV2	.	TRBD1	TRBJ1-5	TGTGCCAGCAGTACGGGACAGGGTTACAATCAGCCCCAGCATTTT	CASSTGQGYNQPQHF
12	TRBV28	.	.	TRBJ2-5	TGTGCCAGCAGTCTTACTGCGTCTCACCAGTACTTC	CASSLTASHQYF
15	TRBV30	.	.	TRBJ1-3	TGTGCCTGGACCAGTCGCAGGGGCTCTGGAAACACCATATATTTT	CAWTSRRGSGNTIYF
16	TRBV6-5	.	.	TRBJ2-7	TGTGCCAGCAGTTATACGTTGACTAGGTCTCTACGGGAGCAGTACTTC	CASSYTLTRSLREQYF
13	TRBV9	few	.	TRBJ2-5	TGTGCCAGCAGCGTAGAAGCCCAAGGGACCCAGTACTTC	CASSVEAQGTQYF
16	TRBV7-2	few	TRBD2	TRBJ2-3	TGTGCCAGCAGCTTCCTAGCGGGAGGGTTCACAGATACGCAGTATTTT	CASSFLAGGFTDTQYF
12	TRBV5-4	.	.	TRBJ2-1	TGTGCCAGCAGCCCCACGAGGAATGAGCAGTTCTTC	CASSPTRNEQFF
15	TRBV25-1	.	.	TRBJ1-1	TGTGCCAGCAGTGCCTCAGGGTGGGGTAACACTGAAGCTTTCTTT	CASSASGWGNTEAFF
14	TRBV7-2	.	.	TRBJ1-1	TGTGCCAGCAGCTTAGCGTCTATGAACACTGAAGCTTTCTTT	CASSLASMNTEAFF
13	TRBV29-1	.	.	TRBJ1-2	TGCAGCGTCTCGGACGTAGCTAACTATGGCTACACCTTC	CSVSDVANYGYTF
13	TRBV9	.	.	TRBJ2-6	TGTGCCAGCAGCCCCCGTCCCGGGGACGTCCTGACTTTC	CASSPRPGDVLTF
15	TRBV5-4	.	.	TRBJ2-2	TGTGCCAGCAGCCCTCCGGGGTCATACACCGGGGAGCTGTTTTTT	CASSPPGSYTGELFF
17	TRBV29-1	.	.	TRBJ2-5	TGCAGCGTTGAAGACAGCTTCGGACAGTTCCCCCAAGAGACCCAGTACTTC	CSVEDSFGQFPQETQYF
14	TRBV10-3	.	.	TRBJ2-1	TGTGCCATCACTTCGGCCCCAGGCTACAATGAGCAGTTCTTC	CAITSAPGYNEQFF
12	TRBV29-1	.	.	TRBJ2-4	TGCAGCAGCGGGCCCTCTGGAGACATTCAGTACTTC	CSSGPSGDIQYF
12	TRBV7-9	once	.	TRBJ1-1	TGTGCCAGCAGCCAGATCAGGTCTCGAGCTTTCTTT	CASSQIRSRAFF
14	TRBV7-9	.	.	TRBJ2-1	TGTGCCAGCAGTGGGGCGGGGACTTACAATGAGCAGTTCTTC	CASSGAGTYNEQFF
14	TRBV5-1	.	.	TRBJ2-2	TGCGCCAGCAGCCTCAAGTCTAGCGTCGGGGAGCTGTTTTTT	CASSLKSSVGELFF
10	TRBV30	few	.	TRBJ1-2	TGTGCCTGGATGGACTATGGCTACACCTTC	CAWMDYGYTF
13	TRBV5-1	.	.	TRBJ1-1	TGCGCCAGCAGCGTGGAGCGGGGCACTGAAGCTTTCTTT	CASSVERGTEAFF
16	TRBV5-1	few	.	TRBJ2-3	TGCGCCTCCCAGGGGGGAGCACGCGGAGGGACAGATACGCAGTATTTT	CASQGGARGGTDTQYF
15	TRBV7-2	.	.	TRBJ2-5	TGTGCCAGCAGCTTAGCTCGAGAGACCACGGGGACCCAGTACTTC	CASSLARETTGTQYF
15	TRBV27	few	.	TRBJ2-7	TGTGCCAGCAGTTTAAGCCCAGCCCCAAACTACGAGCAGTACTTC	CASSLSPAPNYEQYF
12	TRBV28	once	.	TRBJ2-6	TGTGCCACCGAGGATGGGGCCAACGTCCTGACTTTC	CATEDGANVLTF
13	TRBV30	.	.	TRBJ1-2	TGTGCCTGGAGTGTTGGGATTGAGTATGGCTACACCTTC	CAWSVGIEYGYTF